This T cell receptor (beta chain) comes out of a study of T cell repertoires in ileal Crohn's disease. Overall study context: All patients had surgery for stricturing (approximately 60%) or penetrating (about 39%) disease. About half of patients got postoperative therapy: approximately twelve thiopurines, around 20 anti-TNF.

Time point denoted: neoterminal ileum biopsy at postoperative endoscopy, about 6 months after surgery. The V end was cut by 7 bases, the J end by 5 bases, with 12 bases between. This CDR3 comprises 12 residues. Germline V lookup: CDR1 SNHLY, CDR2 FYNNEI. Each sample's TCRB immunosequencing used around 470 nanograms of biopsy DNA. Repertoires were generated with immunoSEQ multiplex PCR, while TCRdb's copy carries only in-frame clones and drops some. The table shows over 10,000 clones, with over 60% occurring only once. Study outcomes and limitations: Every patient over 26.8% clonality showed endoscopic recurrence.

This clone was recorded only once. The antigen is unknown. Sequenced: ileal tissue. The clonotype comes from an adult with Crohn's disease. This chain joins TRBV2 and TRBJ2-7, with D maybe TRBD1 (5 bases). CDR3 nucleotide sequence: TGTGCCAGCACCCAGGGTTACGACGAGCAGTACTTC. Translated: CASTQGYDEQYF.